This TCR beta chain was documented in a study of T cells after yellow fever vaccination. On this clonotype itself: The antigen is undetermined.

TCRdb called the 5' RACE reads again in MiXCR, with one record for every CDR3 protein. The table lists hundreds of thousands of distinct CDR3 sequences, roughly 22% of them singletons. Study-wide results and caveats: Reappearance after the booster was observed for most primary-vaccination clones (96% CD4, roughly 90% CD8). The presence of abundant clonotypes contaminating from the bulk population was possible in FACS-sorted repertoires.

This CDR3 is 15 amino acids long. Germline CDR1 is MGHRA and CDR2 is YSYEKL. Trimming removed 2 bases at V and 4 bases at J, with 12 bases between. The receptor comes from a man between 18 and 35 years old who received the YFV17D yellow fever vaccine. The sample was PBMCs, taken about 21 days after the first yellow fever vaccination. This chain connects TRBV4-1 to TRBJ2-1, with D possibly matching TRBD2 (5 bases). The CDR3 DNA reads TGCGCCAGCAGCCAATATTCTACGGGGTACAATGAGCAGTTCTTC. Amino acid sequence: CASSQYSTGYNEQFF.